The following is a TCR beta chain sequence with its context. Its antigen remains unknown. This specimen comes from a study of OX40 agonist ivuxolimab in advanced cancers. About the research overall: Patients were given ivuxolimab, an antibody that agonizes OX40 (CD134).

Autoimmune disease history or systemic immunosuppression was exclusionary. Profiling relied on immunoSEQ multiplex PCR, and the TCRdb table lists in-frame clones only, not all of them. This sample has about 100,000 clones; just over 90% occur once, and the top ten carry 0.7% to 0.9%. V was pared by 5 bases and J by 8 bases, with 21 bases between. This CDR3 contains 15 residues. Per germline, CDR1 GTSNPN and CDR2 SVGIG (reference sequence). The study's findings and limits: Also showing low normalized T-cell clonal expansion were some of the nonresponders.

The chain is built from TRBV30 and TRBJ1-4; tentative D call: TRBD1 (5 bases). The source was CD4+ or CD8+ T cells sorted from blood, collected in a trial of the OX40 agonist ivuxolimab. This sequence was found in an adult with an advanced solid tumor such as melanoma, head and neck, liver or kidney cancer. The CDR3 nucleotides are TGTGCCTGGGCGTTCAGAGGCAGGGCACTCGAAAAACTGTTTTTT. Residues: CAWAFRGRALEKLFF.